These 10 T cell receptor beta chains were all obtained from the same sample, sequenced in a study of blood T cell repertoires in COVID-19. Generated by immunoSEQ multiplex PCR, the TCRdb table keeps only in-frame clones and is missing some. This sample has about 150,000 clones; roughly 84% occur once, and the top ten carry 4.5% to 5.5%. Input material: peripheral blood. Receptors originate from a human donor in a cohort sampled during active COVID-19.

The genes are TRBV12-3 or TRBV12-4 and TRBJ1-1; D unclear. V shed 3 bases and J shed 6 bases, with 8 bases lying between them. This CDR3 spans 12 amino acids. The CDR3 loop reads CASSFDTAEAFF. In nucleotides, the CDR3 is TGTGCCAGCAGTTTCGACACAGCTGAAGCTTTCTTT.

J is TRBJ1-5 and V is TRBV3-1 (or the pseudogene TRBV3-2); 7 positions agree with TRBD1. V lost 1 base and J lost 3; bases outside the gene matches: 3. Germline V gene data show CDR1 as LGHDT and CDR2 as YNNKEL (reference sequence). CDR3 size: 15 residues. DNA of the CDR3: TGTGCCAGCAGCCAAGGACAGGGCCTCAATCAGCCCCAGCATTTT. Protein: CASSQGQGLNQPQHF.

The chain is built from TRBV7-8 and TRBJ2-3; D perhaps matches TRBD1 (5 bases). CDR1 SGHVS and CDR2 FQNEAQ come from the germline V gene. Trimming stripped 0 bases from V and 3 bases from J, with 10 bases between. The CDR3 has 15 residues. CDR3 nucleotide sequence: TGTGCCAGCAGCTTAGCGCACAGGTTAACAGATACGCAGTATTTT. As protein: CASSLAHRLTDTQYF.

V is TRBV5-8 and J is TRBJ2-3, with D possibly matching TRBD2 (5 bases). V was cut by 1 base and J by 5 bases, with 5 bases left in between. The CDR3 runs to 12 residues. Looked up from germline, CDR1 is SGHTS and CDR2 is YDEGEE. The CDR3 sequence: CASSLRGDTQYF. The CDR3 DNA follows: TGTGCCAGCAGCTTGCGGGGAGATACGCAGTATTTT.

In its sample, this clone was seen once. V is TRBV6-5 and J is TRBJ1-5, with unresolved D. Germline loops: CDR1 MNHEY, CDR2 SVGAGI. The ends were cut back, 6 bases at V and 3 bases at J, with 15 bases in the middle. This CDR3 has 15 amino acids. The CDR3 DNA reads TGTGCCAGCAGGGGCGGCGGGGTTTCCAATCAGCCCCAGCATTTT. It specifies CASRGGGVSNQPQHF.

The chain joins TRBV12-3 or TRBV12-4 to TRBJ2-3; tentative D call: TRBD1 (6 bases). The CDR3 length is 13 residues. V lost 6 bases and J lost 1, with 8 bases in between. Written as DNA, the CDR3 is TGTGCCAGCAGCCCAGGGGGCACAGATACGCAGTATTTT. Translating gives CASSPGGTDTQYF.

The J gene is TRBJ1-2, the V gene TRBV2; 7 bases are shared with TRBD1. The germline CDR1 and CDR2 sequences are SNHLY and FYNNEI. This CDR3 has 16 amino acids. The ends lost 7 bases at V and 4 bases at J; junction bases unmatched: 15. The chain's CDR3 is CASMSTGIRGGYGYTF. In DNA, the CDR3 is TGTGCCAGCATGTCGACAGGGATACGGGGTGGCTATGGCTACACCTTC.

The rearrangement uses TRBV5-1 and TRBJ1-1; TRBD1 might be the D (6 bases). Trimming took off 0 bases at V and 7 bases at J, with 13 bases between the two ends. Germline values: CDR1 SGHRS, CDR2 YFSETQ. The CDR3 is made up of 14 amino acids. CDR3 residues: CASSLGRGYDEAFF. The CDR3 DNA is TGCGCCAGCAGCTTGGGCAGGGGCTACGATGAAGCTTTCTTT.

The V gene is TRBV7-8, the J gene TRBJ1-3; D might be TRBD1 (5 bases). The CDR3 totals 15 residues. Trimming removed 2 bases at V and 1 base at J, with 9 bases between. Germline loops: CDR1 SGHVS, CDR2 FQNEAQ. The CDR3 spells CASSLFQGSGNTIYF. CDR3 DNA sequence: TGTGCCAGCAGCTTATTCCAGGGATCTGGAAACACCATATATTTT. Variable domain in full (rest from reference TRBV7-8 and TRBJ1-3): GAGVSQSPRYKVAKRGQDVALRCDPISGHVSLFWYQQALGQGPEFLTYFQNEAQLDKSGLPSDRFFAERPEGSVSTLKIQRTQQEDSAVYLCASSLFQGSGNTIYFGEGSWLTVV.

The V gene is TRBV5-6, the J gene TRBJ2-7; no firm D call. The CDR3 sequence is 16 residues long. Trimming shortened V by 1 base and J by 0 bases, and 14 bases separated the two germline ends. Looked up from germline, CDR1 is SGHDT and CDR2 is YYEEEE. The DNA of the CDR3 is TGTGCCAGCAGCTTGTTCCAGGCCACCCTCTCCTACGAGCAGTACTTC. Translating gives CASSLFQATLSYEQYF. Full variable domain (missing parts from reference TRBV5-6 and TRBJ2-7): DAGVTQSPTHLIKTRGQQVTLRCSPKSGHDTVSWYQQALGQGPQFIFQYYEEEERQRGNFPDRFSGHQFPNYSSELNVNALLLGDSALYLCASSLFQATLSYEQYFGPGTRLTVT.